Here is one T cell receptor (beta chain) with its context. This entry belongs to a study of T cell changes during pregnancy in multiple sclerosis. Clones were sequenced by immunoSEQ multiplex PCR, and TCRdb holds only the in-frame ones, with some missing. Altogether approximately 30,000 clones are present, roughly 87% being singletons, with the ten largest covering roughly 10%. V was shortened by 1 base and J by 4 bases, with 5 bases between the two germline ends. Germline V gives CDR1 SEHNR, CDR2 FQNEAQ (reference sequence). The CDR3 has 13 residues. This receptor was obtained from a female donor with multiple sclerosis, enrolled in a pregnancy study. The gene calls are TRBV7-9 and TRBJ1-5; no clear D gene. The source was CD8+ T cells from peripheral blood mononuclear cells, collected in the second trimester of pregnancy. CDR3 DNA sequence: TGTGCCAGCAGCTTAGAAGCGAATCAGCCCCAGCATTTT. Residues: CASSLEANQPQHF.